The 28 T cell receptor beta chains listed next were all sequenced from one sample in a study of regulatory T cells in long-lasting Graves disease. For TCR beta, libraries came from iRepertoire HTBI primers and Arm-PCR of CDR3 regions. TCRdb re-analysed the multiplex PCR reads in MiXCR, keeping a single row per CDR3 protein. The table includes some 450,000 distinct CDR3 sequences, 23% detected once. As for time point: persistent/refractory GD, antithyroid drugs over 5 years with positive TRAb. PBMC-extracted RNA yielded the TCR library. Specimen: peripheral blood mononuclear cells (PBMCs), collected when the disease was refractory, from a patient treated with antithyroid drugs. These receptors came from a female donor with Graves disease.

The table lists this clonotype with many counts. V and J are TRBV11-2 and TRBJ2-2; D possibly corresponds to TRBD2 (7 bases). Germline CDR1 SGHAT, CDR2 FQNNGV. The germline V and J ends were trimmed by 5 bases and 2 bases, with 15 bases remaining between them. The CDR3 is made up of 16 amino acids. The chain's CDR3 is CASSLGGGLNTGELFF. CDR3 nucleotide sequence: TGTGCCAGCAGCCTAGGGGGAGGGCTAAACACCGGGGAGCTGTTTTTT. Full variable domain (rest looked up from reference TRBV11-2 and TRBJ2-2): EAGVAQSPRYKIIEKRQSVAFWCNPISGHATLYWYQQILGQGPKLLIQFQNNGVVDDSQLPKDRFSAERLKGVDSTLKIQPAKLEDSAVYLCASSLGGGLNTGELFFGEGSRLTVL.

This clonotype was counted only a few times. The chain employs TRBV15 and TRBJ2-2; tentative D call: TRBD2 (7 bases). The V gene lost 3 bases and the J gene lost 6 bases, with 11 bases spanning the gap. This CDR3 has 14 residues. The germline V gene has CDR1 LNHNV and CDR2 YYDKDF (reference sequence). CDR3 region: CATSRGGRAGELFF. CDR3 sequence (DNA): TGTGCCACCAGCAGGGGGGGGCGGGCCGGGGAGCTGTTTTTT.

CDR3: CASSSERGRYEQFF. Here the CDR3 DNA reads TGTGCCAGCAGCTCTGAGCGGGGAAGGTATGAGCAGTTCTTC. The rearrangement uses TRBV7-2 and TRBJ2-1, with TRBD2 matching over 7 bases. This CDR3 has 14 amino acids. Germline V gene lookup returns CDR1 SGHTA and CDR2 FQGNSA. With 4 bases clipped from V and 8 bases from J, the junction kept 8 bases outside the gene matches.

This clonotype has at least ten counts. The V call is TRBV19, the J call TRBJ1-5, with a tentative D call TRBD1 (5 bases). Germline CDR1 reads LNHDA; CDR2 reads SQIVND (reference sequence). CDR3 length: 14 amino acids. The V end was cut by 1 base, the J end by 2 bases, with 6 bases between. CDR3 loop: CASSIVGGNQPQHF. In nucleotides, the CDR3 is TGTGCCAGTAGTATAGTGGGGGGCAATCAGCCCCAGCATTTT.

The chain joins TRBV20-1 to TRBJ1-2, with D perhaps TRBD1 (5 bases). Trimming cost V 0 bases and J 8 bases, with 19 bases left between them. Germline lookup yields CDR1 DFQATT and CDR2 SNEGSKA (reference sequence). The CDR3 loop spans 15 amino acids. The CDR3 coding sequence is TGCAGTGCTAGAGATCGGGGGACTGGTGTGTACGGCTACACCTTC. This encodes CSARDRGTGVYGYTF.

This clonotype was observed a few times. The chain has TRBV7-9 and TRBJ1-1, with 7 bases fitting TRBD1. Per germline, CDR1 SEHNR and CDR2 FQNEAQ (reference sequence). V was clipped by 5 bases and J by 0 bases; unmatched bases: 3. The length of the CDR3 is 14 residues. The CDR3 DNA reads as TGTGCCAGCAGCGTAGGGGGCTTGAACACTGAAGCTTTCTTT. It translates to CASSVGGLNTEAFF. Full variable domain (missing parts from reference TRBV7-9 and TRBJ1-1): DTGVSQNPRHKITKRGQNVTFRCDPISEHNRLYWYRQTLGQGPEFLTYFQNEAQLEKSRLLSDRFSAERPKGSFSTLEIQRTEQGDSAMYLCASSVGGLNTEAFFGQGTRLTVV.

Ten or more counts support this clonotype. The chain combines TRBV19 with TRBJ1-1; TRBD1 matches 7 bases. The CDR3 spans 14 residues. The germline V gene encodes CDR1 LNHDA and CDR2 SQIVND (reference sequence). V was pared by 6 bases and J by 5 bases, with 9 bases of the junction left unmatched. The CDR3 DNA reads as TGTGCCAGTAGCCGTACATCAGGGGGGACTGAAGCTTTCTTT. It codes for CASSRTSGGTEAFF.

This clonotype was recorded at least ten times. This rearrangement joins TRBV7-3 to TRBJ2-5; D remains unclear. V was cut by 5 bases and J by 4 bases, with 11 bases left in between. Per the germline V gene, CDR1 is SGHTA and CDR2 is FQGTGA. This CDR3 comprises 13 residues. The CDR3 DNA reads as TGTGCCAGCAGCCAGACCACCCGAGAGACCCAGTACTTC. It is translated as CASSQTTRETQYF.

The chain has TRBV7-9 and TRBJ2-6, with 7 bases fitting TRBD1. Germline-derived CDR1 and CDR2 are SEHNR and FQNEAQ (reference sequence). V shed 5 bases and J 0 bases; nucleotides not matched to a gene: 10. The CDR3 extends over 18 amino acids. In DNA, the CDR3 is TGTGCCAGCAGCCCCCGGGACAGAACTTACTCTGGGGCCAACGTCCTGACTTTC. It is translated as CASSPRDRTYSGANVLTF.

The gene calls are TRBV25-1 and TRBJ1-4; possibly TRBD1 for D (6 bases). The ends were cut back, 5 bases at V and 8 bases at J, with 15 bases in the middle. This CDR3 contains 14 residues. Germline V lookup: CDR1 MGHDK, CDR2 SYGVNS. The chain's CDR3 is CASSTTGTNEKLFF. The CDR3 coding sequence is TGTGCCAGCAGTACGACCGGGACAAACGAAAAACTGTTTTTT.

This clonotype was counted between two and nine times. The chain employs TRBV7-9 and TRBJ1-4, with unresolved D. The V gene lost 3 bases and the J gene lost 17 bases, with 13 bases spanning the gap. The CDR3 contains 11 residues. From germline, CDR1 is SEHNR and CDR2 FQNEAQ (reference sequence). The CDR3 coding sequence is TGTGCCAGCAGCTTTGGGCCACTCAGCTTTTTT. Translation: CASSFGPLSFF.

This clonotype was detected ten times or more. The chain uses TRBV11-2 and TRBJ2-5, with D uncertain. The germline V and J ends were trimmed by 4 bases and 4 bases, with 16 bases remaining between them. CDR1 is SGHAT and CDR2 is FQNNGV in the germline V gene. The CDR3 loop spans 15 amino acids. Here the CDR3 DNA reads TGTGCCAGCAGCTCCACCTCGAGGCAAGGAGAGACCCAGTACTTC. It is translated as CASSSTSRQGETQYF.

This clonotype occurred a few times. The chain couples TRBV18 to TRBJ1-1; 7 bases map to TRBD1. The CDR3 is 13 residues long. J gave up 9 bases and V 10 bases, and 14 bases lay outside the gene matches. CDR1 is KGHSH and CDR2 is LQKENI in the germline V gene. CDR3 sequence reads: CATHEGQPFKAFF. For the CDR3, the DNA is TGTGCCACCCACGAGGGACAGCCATTTAAAGCTTTCTTT.

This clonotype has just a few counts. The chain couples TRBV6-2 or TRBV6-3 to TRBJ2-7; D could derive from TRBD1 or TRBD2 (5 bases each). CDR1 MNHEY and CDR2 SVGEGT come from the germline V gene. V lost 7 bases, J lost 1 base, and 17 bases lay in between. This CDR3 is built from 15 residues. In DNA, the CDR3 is TGTGCCAGCACCCAGTCGGGGCAGGCTTCCTACGAGCAGTACTTC. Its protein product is CASTQSGQASYEQYF.

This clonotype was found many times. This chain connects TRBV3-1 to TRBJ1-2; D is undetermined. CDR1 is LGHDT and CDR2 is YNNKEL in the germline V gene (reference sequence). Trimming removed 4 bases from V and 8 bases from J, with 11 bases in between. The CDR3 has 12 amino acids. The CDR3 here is CASSPGYEGYTF. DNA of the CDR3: TGTGCCAGCAGCCCCGGGTATGAAGGCTACACCTTC.

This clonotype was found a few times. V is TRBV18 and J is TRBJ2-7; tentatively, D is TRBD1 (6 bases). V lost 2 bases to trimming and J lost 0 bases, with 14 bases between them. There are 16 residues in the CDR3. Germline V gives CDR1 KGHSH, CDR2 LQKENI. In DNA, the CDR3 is TGTGCCAGCTCACCAATCCCAGGGGATAACTCCTACGAGCAGTACTTC. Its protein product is CASSPIPGDNSYEQYF.

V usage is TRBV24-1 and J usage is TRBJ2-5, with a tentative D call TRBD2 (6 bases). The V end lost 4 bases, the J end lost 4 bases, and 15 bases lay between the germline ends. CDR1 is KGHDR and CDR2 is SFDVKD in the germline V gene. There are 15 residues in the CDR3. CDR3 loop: CATSEPALGGETQYF. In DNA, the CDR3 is TGTGCCACCAGTGAACCCGCCTTGGGGGGAGAGACCCAGTACTTC.

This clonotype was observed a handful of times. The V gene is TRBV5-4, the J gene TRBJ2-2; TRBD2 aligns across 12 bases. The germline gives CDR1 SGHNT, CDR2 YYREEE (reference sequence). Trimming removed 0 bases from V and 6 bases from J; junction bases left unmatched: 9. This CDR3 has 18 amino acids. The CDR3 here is CASSLAGLAGYEAGELFF. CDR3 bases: TGTGCCAGCAGCTTGGCCGGACTAGCGGGATATGAGGCCGGGGAGCTGTTTTTT.

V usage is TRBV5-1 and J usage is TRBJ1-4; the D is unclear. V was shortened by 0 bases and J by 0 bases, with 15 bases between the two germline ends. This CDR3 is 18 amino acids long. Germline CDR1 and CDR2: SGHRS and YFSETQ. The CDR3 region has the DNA TGCGCCAGCAGCTTGGTCCCCAGCGATACGGCAACTAATGAAAAACTGTTTTTT. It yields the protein CASSLVPSDTATNEKLFF. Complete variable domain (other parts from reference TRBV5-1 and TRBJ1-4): KAGVTQTPRYLIKTRGQQVTLSCSPISGHRSVSWYQQTPGQGLQFLFEYFSETQRNKGNFPGRFSGRQFSNSRSEMNVSTLELGDSALYLCASSLVPSDTATNEKLFFGSGTQLSVL.

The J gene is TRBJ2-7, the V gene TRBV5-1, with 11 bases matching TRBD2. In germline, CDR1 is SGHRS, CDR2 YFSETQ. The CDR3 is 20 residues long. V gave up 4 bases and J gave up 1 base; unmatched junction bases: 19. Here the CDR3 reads CASSGRPGQQGTSGSYEQYF. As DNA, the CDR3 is TGCGCCAGCAGCGGCAGGCCGGGACAGCAAGGGACTAGCGGTTCCTACGAGCAGTACTTC. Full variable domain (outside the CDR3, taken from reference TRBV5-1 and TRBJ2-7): KAGVTQTPRYLIKTRGQQVTLSCSPISGHRSVSWYQQTPGQGLQFLFEYFSETQRNKGNFPGRFSGRQFSNSRSEMNVSTLELGDSALYLCASSGRPGQQGTSGSYEQYFGPGTRLTVT.

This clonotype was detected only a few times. CDR3 DNA: TGCGCCAGCAGCCCCCGCCTCGGCACCGGGGAGCTGTTTTTT. It translates to CASSPRLGTGELFF. J is TRBJ2-2 and V is TRBV5-1; the D is unclear. Trimming took off 4 bases at V and 4 bases at J, with 11 bases between the two ends. Germline V gene lookup returns CDR1 SGHRS and CDR2 YFSETQ. The CDR3 consists of 14 residues.

The CDR3 spells CASERQGNGELFF. The CDR3 region has the DNA TGTGCCAGCGAGAGACAGGGGAACGGGGAGCTGTTTTTT. The J gene is TRBJ2-2, the V gene TRBV7-2; the match to TRBD1 covers 8 bases. The length of the CDR3 is 13 residues. Germline V gives CDR1 SGHTA, CDR2 FQGNSA. Trimming removed 8 bases from V and 7 bases from J; junction bases left unmatched: 6. The full variable domain, in which reference TRBV7-2 and TRBJ2-2 provide the parts outside the CDR3, is GAGVSQSPSNKVTEKGKDVELRCDPISGHTALYWYRQSLGQGLEFLIYFQGNSAPDKSGLPSDRFSAERTGGSVSTLTIQRTQQEDSAVYLCASERQGNGELFFGEGSRLTVL.

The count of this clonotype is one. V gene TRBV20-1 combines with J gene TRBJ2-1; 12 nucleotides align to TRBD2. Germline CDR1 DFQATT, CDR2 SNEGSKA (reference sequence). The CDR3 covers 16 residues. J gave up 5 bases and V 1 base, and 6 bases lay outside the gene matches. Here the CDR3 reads CSARGLGLAGDNEQFF. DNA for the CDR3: TGCAGTGCTAGAGGCTTGGGACTAGCGGGTGACAATGAGCAGTTCTTC.

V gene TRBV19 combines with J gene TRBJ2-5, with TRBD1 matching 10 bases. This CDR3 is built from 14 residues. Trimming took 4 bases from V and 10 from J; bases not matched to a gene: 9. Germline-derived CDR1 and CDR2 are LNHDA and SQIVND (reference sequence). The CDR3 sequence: CASSTRDRGKGQYF. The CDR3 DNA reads TGTGCCAGTAGTACCCGGGACAGGGGAAAAGGCCAGTACTTC.

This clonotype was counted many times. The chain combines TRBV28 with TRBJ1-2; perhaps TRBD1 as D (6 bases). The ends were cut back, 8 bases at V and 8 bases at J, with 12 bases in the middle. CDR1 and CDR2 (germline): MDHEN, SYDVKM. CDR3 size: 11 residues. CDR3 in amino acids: CASRGLSGYTF. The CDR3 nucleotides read TGTGCCAGCCGGGGGCTTAGCGGCTACACCTTC.

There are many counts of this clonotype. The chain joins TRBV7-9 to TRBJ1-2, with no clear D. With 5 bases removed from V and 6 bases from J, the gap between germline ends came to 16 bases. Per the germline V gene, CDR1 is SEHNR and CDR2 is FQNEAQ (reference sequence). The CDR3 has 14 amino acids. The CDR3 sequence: CASSHEAVNHGYTF. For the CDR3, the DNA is TGTGCCAGCAGCCATGAGGCGGTAAATCATGGCTACACCTTC. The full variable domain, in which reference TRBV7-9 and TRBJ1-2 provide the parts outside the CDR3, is DTGVSQNPRHKITKRGQNVTFRCDPISEHNRLYWYRQTLGQGPEFLTYFQNEAQLEKSRLLSDRFSAERPKGSFSTLEIQRTEQGDSAMYLCASSHEAVNHGYTFGSGTRLTVV.

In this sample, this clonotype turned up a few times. This CDR3 reads CASSPGRPYYGYTF. The CDR3 DNA is TGTGCCAGCAGCCCAGGAAGGCCCTACTATGGCTACACCTTC. The genes are TRBV3-1 and TRBJ1-2, with D unclear. Germline V gene data show CDR1 as LGHDT and CDR2 as YNNKEL (reference sequence). V dropped 4 bases and J dropped 3 bases, with 12 bases sitting between them. The CDR3 sequence is 14 residues long. The variable domain in full, with the rest retrieved from reference TRBV3-1 and TRBJ1-2, is DTAVSQTPKYLVTQMGNDKSIKCEQNLGHDTMYWYKQDSKKFLKIMFSYNNKELIINETVPNRFSPKSPDKAHLNLHINSLELGDSAVYFCASSPGRPYYGYTFGSGTRLTVV.

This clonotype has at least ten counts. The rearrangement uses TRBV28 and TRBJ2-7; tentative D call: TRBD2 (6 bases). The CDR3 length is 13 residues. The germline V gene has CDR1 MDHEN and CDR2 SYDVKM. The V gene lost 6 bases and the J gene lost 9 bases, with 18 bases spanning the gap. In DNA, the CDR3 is TGTGCCAGCAGCACCCGGGGGTATGGGGGGCAGTACTTC. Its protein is CASSTRGYGGQYF.